Sequencing of this TCR beta chain was carried out in a study of early T cells in non-severe SARS-CoV-2 infection (dated by TCRdb to the early 2020s). For the wider study: Because TCR sequencing relied on bulk RNA taken from unsorted whole blood, pairing of alpha and beta chains was not possible.

V is pruned by 11 bases and J by 2 bases, leaving 8 bases of the junction without a gene match. The CDR3 numbers 14 residues from cysteine through phenylalanine. Of the read, only the CDR3 DNA is kept; its 42 bases are in frame from base 1. From the germline V gene, CDR1 is MNHNS and CDR2 is SASEGT. This clonotype was picked up many times. Its antigen is unknown. No base quality information exists; no much larger clone differs at one position. The library was built by means of 5' RACE. The sample was run on a NextSeq 500. Unique molecular identifiers were attached to individual cDNA molecules in the TCR library protocol so that sequencing error and PCR bias could be corrected. TCR alpha and beta chains were both sequenced, and the abundances of alpha and beta sequences in each sample were closely correlated with each other. The paper's data handling went like this. V gene, J gene and CDR3 annotation of TCR sequences was performed with Decombinator V4. Expanded TCRs were defined as changing significantly between any two time points under a Poisson model with p below 0.0001. TCR abundances were normalised to the total number of TCRs sequenced per sample and expressed as counts per million. TRAV1-2 paired with TRAJ12, TRAJ20 or TRAJ33 defined MAIT TCRs, while TRAV10 paired with TRAJ18 defined iNKT TCRs. A search of VDJdb, accessed on 1 November 2021, was run for TCRs annotated to CMV, EBV and SARS-CoV-2, with TCRs annotated for multiple antigens excluded. TCRdb reworked the public reads: Q25 trimming with fastp, MiXCR clone assembly, productive beta chains retained. Merged by CDR3 protein, the rows form single entries marked with the most common genes and DNA. These V and J calls originate from TCRdb's pipeline instead of the authors' own analysis. The sample has under 85,000 distinct CDR3 sequences on record, approximately 5% of them singletons. The top ten clones comprise roughly 7.3% of the sample.

Set within a cohort of healthcare workers in London, UK, this nested case-control study involved weekly PCR testing of nasopharyngeal swabs along with blood sampling. Healthcare workers were recruited between 23 and 31 March 2020, during the week of the UK lockdown, and were followed weekly for up to roughly 16 weeks. General conclusions and limits of the study: VDJdb matching was skewed toward anti-spike CD8 responses and likely underestimated virus-specific expansions by missing private and CD4 specificities.

The chain joins TRBV6-1 to TRBJ2-3, with 9 central nucleotides matching TRBD1. Source: whole blood, taken at baseline. The clonotype comes from an adult who was a healthcare worker with PCR-confirmed SARS-CoV-2 infection or an uninfected control (not recorded which). This receptor carries the CDR3 CAASGTGPTDTQYF. In nucleotides, the sequence is TGTGCCGCGTCCGGGACAGGGCCCACAGATACGCAGTATTTT.